This T cell receptor (beta chain) was captured by sequencing in a study of OX40 agonist ivuxolimab in advanced cancers. The overall study: With a range of roughly 20 to 85, age averaged about 58 years, and 70% to 85% were male.

Here immunoSEQ multiplex PCR was the method, and the copy in TCRdb shows in-frame clones only, minus some. This sample has some 80,000 clones, with around nine tenths found just once. The clonotype comes from an adult with an advanced solid tumor such as melanoma, head and neck, liver or kidney cancer. The specimen was CD4+ or CD8+ T cells sorted from blood, collected in a trial of the OX40 agonist ivuxolimab.

In DNA, the CDR3 is TGTGCCTGGGCTGACACCGGGGAGCTGTTTTTT. This encodes CAWADTGELFF. The rearrangement joins TRBV30 to TRBJ2-2; D gene uncertain. Germline assignment: CDR1 GTSNPN and CDR2 SVGIG (reference sequence). The CDR3 spans 11 residues. The V end lost 5 bases, the J end lost 3 bases, and 4 bases lay between the germline ends.